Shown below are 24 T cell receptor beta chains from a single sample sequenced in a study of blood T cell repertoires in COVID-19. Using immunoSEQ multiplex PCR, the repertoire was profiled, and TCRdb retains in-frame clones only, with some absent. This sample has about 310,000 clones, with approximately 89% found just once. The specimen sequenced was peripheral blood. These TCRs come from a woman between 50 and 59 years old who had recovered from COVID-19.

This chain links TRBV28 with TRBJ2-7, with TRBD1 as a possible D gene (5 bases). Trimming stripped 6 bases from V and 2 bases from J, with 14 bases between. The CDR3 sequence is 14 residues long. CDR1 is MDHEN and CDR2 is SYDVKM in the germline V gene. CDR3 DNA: TGTGCCAGCAGCCGACCAGGGATCACCTACGAGCAGTACTTC. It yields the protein CASSRPGITYEQYF. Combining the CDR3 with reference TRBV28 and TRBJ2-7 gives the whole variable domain DVKVTQSSRYLVKRTGEKVFLECVQDMDHENMFWYRQDPGLGLRLIYFSYDVKMKEKGDIPEGYSVSREKKERFSLILESASTNQTSMYLCASSRPGITYEQYFGPGTRLTVT.

The CDR3 reads CATSRVALASGNTIYF. The CDR3 nucleotides are TGTGCCACCAGCAGAGTGGCCCTGGCCTCTGGAAACACCATATATTTT. The chain combines TRBV15 with TRBJ1-3; D is uncertain. The germline V and J ends were trimmed by 1 base and 0 bases, with 10 bases remaining between them. The CDR3 extends over 16 amino acids. Germline V gene lookup returns CDR1 LNHNV and CDR2 YYDKDF (reference sequence).

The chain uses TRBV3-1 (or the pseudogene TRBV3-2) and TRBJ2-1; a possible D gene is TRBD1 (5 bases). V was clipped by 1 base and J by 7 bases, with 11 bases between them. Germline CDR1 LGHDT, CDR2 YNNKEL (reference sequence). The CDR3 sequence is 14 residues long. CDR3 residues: CASSQGRVANEQFF. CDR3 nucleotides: TGTGCCAGCAGCCAAGGCAGGGTTGCAAATGAGCAGTTCTTC.

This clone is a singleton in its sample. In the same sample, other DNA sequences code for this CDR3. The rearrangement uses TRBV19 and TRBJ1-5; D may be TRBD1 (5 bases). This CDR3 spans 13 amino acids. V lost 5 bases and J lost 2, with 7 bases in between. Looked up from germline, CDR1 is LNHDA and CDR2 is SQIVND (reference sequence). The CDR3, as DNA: TGTGCCAGTAGTGTCAGGGGCAATCAGCCCCAGCATTTT. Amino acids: CASSVRGNQPQHF.

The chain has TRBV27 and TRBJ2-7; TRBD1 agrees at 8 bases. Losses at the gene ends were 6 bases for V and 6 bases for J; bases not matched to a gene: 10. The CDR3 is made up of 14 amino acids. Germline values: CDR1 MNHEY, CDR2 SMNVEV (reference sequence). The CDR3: CASRPYADRGEQYF. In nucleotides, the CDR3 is TGTGCCAGCAGACCCTACGCCGACAGGGGCGAGCAGTACTTC.

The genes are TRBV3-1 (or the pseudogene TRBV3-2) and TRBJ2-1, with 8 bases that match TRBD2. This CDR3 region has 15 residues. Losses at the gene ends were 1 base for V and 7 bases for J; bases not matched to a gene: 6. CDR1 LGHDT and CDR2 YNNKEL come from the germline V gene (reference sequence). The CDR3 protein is CASSQAGGLLNEQFF. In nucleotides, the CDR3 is TGTGCCAGCAGCCAAGCGGGAGGGTTACTTAATGAGCAGTTCTTC.

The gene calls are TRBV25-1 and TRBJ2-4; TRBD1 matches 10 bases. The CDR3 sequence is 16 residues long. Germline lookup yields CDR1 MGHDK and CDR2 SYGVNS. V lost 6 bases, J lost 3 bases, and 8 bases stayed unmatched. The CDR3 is CASRGTGALGKNIQYF. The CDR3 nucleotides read TGTGCCAGCAGAGGGACAGGGGCCTTAGGCAAAAACATTCAGTACTTC.

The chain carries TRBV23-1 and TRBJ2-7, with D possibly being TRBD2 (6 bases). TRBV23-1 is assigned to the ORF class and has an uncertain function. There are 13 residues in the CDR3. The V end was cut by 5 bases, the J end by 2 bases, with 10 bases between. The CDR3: CASSTRGTYEQYF. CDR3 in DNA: TGCGCCAGCAGTACTCGGGGGACCTACGAGCAGTACTTC.

CDR3 protein: CASSPDRVDQPQHF. CDR3 bases: TGTGCCAGCAGCCCGGACAGAGTTGATCAGCCCCAGCATTTT. The gene calls are TRBV7-9 and TRBJ1-5; tentatively, D is TRBD1 (6 bases). Per germline, CDR1 SEHNR and CDR2 FQNEAQ (reference sequence). Trimming left V 5 bases short and J 5 bases short, with 13 bases between. The CDR3 runs to 14 residues.

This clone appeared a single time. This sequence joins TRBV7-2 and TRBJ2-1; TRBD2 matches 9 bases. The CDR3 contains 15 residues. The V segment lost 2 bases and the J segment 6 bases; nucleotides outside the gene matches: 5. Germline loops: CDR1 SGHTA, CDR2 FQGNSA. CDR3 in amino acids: CASSLSPAGGNEQFF. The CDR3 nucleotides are TGTGCCAGCAGCTTATCGCCAGCGGGGGGCAATGAGCAGTTCTTC. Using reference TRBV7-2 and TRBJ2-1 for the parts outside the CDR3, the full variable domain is GAGVSQSPSNKVTEKGKDVELRCDPISGHTALYWYRQSLGQGLEFLIYFQGNSAPDKSGLPSDRFSAERTGGSVSTLTIQRTQQEDSAVYLCASSLSPAGGNEQFFGPGTRLTVL.

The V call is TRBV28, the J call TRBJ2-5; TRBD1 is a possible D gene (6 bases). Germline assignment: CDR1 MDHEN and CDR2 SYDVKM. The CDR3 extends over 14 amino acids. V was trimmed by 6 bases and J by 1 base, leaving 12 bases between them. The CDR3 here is CASSHRALQETQYF. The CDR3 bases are TGTGCCAGCAGCCACAGGGCACTCCAAGAGACCCAGTACTTC.

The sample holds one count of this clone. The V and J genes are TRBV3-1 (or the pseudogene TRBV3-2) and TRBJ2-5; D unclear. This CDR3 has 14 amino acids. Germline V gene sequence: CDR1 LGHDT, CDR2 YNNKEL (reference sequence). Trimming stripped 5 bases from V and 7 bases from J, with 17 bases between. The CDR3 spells CASSYQVPPGTQYF. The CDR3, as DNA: TGTGCCAGCAGCTACCAAGTCCCTCCCGGGACCCAGTACTTC.

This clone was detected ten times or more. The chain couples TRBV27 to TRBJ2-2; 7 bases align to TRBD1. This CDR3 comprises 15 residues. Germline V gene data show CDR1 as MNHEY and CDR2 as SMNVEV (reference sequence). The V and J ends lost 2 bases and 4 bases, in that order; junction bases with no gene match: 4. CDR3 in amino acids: CASSLRGRVTGELFF. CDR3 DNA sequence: TGTGCCAGCAGTTTAAGGGGGCGGGTCACCGGGGAGCTGTTTTTT.

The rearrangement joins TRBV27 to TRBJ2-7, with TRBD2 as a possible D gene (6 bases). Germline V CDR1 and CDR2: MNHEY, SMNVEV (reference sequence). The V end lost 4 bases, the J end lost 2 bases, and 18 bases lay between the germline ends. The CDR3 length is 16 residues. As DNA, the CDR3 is TGTGCCAGCAGTTCATCCCTGACTAGGGCGACCTACGAGCAGTACTTC. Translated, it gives CASSSSLTRATYEQYF.

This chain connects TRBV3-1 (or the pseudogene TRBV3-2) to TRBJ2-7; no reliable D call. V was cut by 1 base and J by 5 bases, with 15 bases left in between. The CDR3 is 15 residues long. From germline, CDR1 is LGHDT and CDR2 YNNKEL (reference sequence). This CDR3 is CASSQALPSVDEQYF. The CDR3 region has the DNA TGTGCCAGCAGCCAAGCCCTCCCATCAGTGGACGAGCAGTACTTC.

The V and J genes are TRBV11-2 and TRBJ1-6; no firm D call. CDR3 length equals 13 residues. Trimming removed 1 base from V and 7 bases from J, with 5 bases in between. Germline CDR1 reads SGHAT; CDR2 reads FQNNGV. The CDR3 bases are TGTGCCAGCAGCTTAGCGGAGAATTCACCCCTCCACTTT. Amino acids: CASSLAENSPLHF.

In DNA, the CDR3 is TGCAGTGCTAGTTATAACTATGGCTACACCTTC. It encodes CSASYNYGYTF. The chain links TRBV20-1 to TRBJ1-2; unclear D gene. V was pared by 3 bases and J by 1 base, with 3 bases between. The CDR3 runs 11 residues. Per germline, CDR1 DFQATT and CDR2 SNEGSKA (reference sequence).

CDR3 protein: CASSPRSDAYNEQFF. Written as DNA, the CDR3 is TGTGCCAGCAGCCCTCGGAGCGATGCCTACAATGAGCAGTTCTTC. This sequence joins TRBV9 and TRBJ2-1; D unclear. Germline values: CDR1 SGDLS, CDR2 YYNGEE. This CDR3 region has 15 residues. V lost 4 bases to trimming and J lost 2 bases, with 13 bases between them.

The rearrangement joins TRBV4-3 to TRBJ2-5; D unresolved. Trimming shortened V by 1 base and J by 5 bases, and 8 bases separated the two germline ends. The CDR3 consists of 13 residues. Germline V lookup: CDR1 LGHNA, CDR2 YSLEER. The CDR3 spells CASSQVVSETQYF. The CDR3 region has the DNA TGCGCCAGCAGCCAAGTTGTGAGCGAGACCCAGTACTTC.

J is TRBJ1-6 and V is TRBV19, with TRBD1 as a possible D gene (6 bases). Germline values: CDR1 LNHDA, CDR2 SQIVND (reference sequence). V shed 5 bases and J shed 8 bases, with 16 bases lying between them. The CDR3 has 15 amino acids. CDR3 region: CASSLRGQTDSPLHF. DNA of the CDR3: TGTGCCAGTAGTCTTCGAGGACAGACCGATTCACCCCTCCACTTT.

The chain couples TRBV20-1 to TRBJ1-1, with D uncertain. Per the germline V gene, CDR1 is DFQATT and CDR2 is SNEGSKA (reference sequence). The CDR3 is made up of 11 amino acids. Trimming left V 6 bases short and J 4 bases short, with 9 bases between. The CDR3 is CSAGGSTEAFF. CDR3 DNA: TGCAGTGCAGGCGGTAGCACTGAAGCTTTCTTT.

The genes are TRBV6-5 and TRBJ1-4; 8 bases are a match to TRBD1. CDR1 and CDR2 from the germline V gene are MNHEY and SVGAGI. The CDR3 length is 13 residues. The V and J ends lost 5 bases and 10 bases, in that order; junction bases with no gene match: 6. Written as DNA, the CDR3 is TGTGCCAGCAGTCAGGACAGGGACGGAAAACTGTTTTTT. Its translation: CASSQDRDGKLFF.

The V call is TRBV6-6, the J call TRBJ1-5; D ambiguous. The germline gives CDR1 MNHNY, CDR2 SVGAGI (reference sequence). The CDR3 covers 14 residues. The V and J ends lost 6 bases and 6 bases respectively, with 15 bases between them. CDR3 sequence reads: CASRSLSVGQPQHF. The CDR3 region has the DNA TGTGCCAGCAGGTCTTTGTCGGTCGGTCAGCCCCAGCATTTT.

The CDR3 bases are TGTGCCAGCAGCGCCTACACTAGCGGGAAGGAGACCCAGTACTTC. This codes for CASSAYTSGKETQYF. The chain has TRBV7-9 and TRBJ2-5, with 10 bases that match TRBD2. Germline CDR1 is SEHNR and CDR2 is FQNEAQ (reference sequence). The CDR3 contains 15 residues. Unmatched junction bases numbered 8, after V lost 5 bases and J lost 5 bases. Full variable domain (rest looked up from reference TRBV7-9 and TRBJ2-5): DTGVSQNPRHKITKRGQNVTFRCDPISEHNRLYWYRQTLGQGPEFLTYFQNEAQLEKSRLLSDRFSAERPKGSFSTLEIQRTEQGDSAMYLCASSAYTSGKETQYFGPGTRLLVL.